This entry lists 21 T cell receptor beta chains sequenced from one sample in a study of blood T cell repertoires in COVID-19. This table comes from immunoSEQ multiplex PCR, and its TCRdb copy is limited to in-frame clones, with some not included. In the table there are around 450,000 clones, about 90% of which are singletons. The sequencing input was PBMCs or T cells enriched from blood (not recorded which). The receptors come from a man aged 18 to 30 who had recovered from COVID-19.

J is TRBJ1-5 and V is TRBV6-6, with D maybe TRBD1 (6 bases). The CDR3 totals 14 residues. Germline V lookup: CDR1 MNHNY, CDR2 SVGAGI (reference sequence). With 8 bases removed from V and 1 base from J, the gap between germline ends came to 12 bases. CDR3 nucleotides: TGTGCCAGCTTGGGAGGGGGAAGCAATCAGCCCCAGCATTTT. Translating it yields CASLGGGSNQPQHF.

CDR3 nucleotides: TGTGCCAGCAGCTCCCCCTTTGTAGCGGGGGTCCCCGGGGAGCTGTTTTTT. Protein sequence: CASSSPFVAGVPGELFF. This chain uses TRBV7-9 with TRBJ2-2; 9 bases are shared with TRBD2. Germline CDR1 SEHNR, CDR2 FQNEAQ (reference sequence). The CDR3 is 17 residues long. V shed 4 bases and J 6 bases; nucleotides not matched to a gene: 12.

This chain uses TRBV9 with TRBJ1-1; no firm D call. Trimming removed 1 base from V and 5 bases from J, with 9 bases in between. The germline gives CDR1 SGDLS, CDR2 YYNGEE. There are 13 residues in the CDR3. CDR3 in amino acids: CASSVSVVTEAFF. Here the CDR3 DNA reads TGTGCCAGCAGCGTATCCGTTGTAACTGAAGCTTTCTTT.

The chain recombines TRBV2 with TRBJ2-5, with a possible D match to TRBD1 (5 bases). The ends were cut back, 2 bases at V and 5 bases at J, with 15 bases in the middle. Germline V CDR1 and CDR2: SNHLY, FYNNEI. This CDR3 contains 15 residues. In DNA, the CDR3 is TGTGCCAGCAGTGAATTTGGCAGGGAACGCGAGACCCAGTACTTC. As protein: CASSEFGRERETQYF.

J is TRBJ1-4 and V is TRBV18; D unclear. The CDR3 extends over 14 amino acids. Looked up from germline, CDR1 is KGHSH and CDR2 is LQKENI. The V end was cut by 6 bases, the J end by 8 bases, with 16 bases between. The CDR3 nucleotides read TGTGCCAGCTCCCCCGGGATTAGAGGGGAAAAACTGTTTTTT. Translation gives CASSPGIRGEKLFF.

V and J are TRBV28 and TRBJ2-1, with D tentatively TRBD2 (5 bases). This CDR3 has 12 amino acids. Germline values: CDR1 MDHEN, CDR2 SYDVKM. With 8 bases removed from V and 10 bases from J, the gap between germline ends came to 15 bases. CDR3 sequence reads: CASVSGRGEQFF. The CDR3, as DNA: TGTGCCAGCGTGAGCGGTAGAGGAGAGCAGTTCTTC.

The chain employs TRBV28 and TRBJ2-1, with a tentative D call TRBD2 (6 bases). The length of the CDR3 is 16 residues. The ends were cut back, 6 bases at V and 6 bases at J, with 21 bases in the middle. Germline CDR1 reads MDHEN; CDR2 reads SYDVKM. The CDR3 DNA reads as TGTGCCAGCAGCCAACGGTCCCGGGACTTGTCCAATGAGCAGTTCTTC. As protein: CASSQRSRDLSNEQFF.

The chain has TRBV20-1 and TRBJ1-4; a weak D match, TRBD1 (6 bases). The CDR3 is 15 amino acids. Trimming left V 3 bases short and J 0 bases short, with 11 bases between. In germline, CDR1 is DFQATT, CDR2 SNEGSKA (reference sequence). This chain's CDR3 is CSASPGGSTNEKLFF. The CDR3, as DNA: TGCAGTGCTAGTCCGGGGGGCTCAACTAATGAAAAACTGTTTTTT.

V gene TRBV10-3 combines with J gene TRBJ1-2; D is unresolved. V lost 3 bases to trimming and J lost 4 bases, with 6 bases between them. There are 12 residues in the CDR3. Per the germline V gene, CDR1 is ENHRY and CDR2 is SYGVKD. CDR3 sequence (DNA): TGTGCCATCAGTGACAGTGCCTATGGCTACACCTTC. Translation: CAISDSAYGYTF.

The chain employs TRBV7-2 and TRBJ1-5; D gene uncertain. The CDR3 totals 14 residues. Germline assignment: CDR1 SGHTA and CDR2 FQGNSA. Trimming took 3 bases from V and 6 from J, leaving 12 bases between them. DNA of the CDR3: TGTGCCAGCAGCTTGGGAGGTGGTTTTCAGCCCCAGCATTTT. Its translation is CASSLGGGFQPQHF.

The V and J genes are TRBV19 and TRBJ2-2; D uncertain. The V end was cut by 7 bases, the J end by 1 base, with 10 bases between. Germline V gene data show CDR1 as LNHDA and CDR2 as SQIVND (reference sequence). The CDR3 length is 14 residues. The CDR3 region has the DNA TGTGCCAGTACCGACTGGAAGAACACCGGGGAGCTGTTTTTT. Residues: CASTDWKNTGELFF.

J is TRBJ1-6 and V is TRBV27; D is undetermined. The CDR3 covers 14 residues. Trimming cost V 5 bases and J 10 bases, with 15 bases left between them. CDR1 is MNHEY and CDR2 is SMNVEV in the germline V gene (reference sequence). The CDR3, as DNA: TGTGCCAGCAGTCGGTTTCCACGGGAATCACCCCTCCACTTT. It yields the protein CASSRFPRESPLHF.

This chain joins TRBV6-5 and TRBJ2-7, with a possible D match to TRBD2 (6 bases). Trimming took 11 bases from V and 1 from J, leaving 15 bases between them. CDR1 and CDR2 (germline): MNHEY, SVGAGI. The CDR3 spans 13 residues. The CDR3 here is CAARPSASYEQYF. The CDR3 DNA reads TGTGCCGCCCGGCCTAGCGCATCCTACGAGCAGTACTTC.

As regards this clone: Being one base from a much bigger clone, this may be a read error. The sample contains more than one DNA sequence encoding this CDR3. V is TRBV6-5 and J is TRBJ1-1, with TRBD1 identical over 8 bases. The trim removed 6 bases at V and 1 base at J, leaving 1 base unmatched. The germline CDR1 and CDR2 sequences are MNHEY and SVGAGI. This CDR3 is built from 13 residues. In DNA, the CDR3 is TGTGCCAGCAGGGACAGGGCGAACACTGAAGCTTTCTTT. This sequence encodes CASRDRANTEAFF.

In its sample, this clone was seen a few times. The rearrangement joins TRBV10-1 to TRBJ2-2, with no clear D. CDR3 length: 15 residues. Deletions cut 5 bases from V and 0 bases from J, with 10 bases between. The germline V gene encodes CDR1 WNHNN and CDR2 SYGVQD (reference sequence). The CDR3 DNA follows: TGCGCCAGCAGTTCTACGTTCGCGAACACCGGGGAGCTGTTTTTT. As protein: CASSSTFANTGELFF.

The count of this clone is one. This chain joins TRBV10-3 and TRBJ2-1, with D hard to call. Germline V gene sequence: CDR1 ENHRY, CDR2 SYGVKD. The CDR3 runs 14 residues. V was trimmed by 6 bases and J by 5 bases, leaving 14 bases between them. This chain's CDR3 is CAISSPTEDNEQFF. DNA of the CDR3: TGTGCCATCAGCTCTCCTACCGAGGACAATGAGCAGTTCTTC.

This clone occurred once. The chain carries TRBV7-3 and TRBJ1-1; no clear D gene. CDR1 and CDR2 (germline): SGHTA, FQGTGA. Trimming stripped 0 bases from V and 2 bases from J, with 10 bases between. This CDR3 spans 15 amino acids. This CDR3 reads CASSLTFAGNTEAFF. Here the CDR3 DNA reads TGTGCCAGCAGCTTAACATTCGCAGGCAACACTGAAGCTTTCTTT.

CDR3: CASSPFEKGAIEQFF. The DNA of the CDR3 is TGTGCCAGCAGCCCCTTCGAGAAGGGGGCGATTGAGCAGTTCTTC. This chain links TRBV11-2 with TRBJ2-1; the match to TRBD1 covers 7 bases. Germline lookup yields CDR1 SGHAT and CDR2 FQNNGV. The CDR3 extends over 15 amino acids. Unmatched junction bases numbered 13, after V lost 5 bases and J lost 9 bases.

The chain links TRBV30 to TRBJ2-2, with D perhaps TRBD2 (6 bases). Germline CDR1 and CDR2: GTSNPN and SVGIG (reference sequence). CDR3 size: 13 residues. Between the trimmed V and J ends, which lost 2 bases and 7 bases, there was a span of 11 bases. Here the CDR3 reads CAWSSQGGGELFF. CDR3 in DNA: TGTGCCTGGAGTAGTCAGGGAGGCGGGGAGCTGTTTTTT.

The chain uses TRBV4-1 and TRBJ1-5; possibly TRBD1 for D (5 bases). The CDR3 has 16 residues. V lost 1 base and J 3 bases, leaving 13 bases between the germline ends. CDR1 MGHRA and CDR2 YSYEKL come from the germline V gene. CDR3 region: CASSQVSKGNNQPQHF. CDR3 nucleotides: TGCGCCAGCAGCCAAGTTTCTAAGGGGAACAATCAGCCCCAGCATTTT.

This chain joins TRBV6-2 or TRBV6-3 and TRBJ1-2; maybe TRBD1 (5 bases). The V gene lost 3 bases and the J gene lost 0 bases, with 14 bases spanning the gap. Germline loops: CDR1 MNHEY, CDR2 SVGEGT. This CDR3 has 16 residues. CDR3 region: CASSYFGGTTNYGYTF. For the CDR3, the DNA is TGTGCCAGCAGTTATTTCGGCGGGACGACTAACTATGGCTACACCTTC.